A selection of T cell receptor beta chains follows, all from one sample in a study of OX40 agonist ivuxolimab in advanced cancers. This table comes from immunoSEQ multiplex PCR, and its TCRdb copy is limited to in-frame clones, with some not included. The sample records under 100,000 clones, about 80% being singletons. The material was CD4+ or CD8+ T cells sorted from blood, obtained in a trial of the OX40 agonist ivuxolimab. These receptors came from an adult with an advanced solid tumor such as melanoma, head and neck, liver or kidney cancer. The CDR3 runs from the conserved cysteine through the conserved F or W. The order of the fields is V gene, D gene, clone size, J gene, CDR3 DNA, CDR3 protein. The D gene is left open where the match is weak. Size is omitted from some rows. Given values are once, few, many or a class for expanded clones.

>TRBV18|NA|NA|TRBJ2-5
TGTGCCAGCTCACCACGCCTCTCTTGGAACCAAGAGACCCAGTACTTC
CASSPRLSWNQETQYF
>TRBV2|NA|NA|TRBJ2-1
TGTGCCAGCAGTGACGAAGCACAGGGATTCAATGAGCAGTTCTTC
CASSDEAQGFNEQFF
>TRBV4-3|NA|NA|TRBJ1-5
TGCGCCAGCAGCCAAGATCGGAACAGCCTGTGGCCCCAGCATTTT
CASSQDRNSLWPQHF
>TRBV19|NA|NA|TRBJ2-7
TGTGCCAGCGGAGGGCACGAGCAGTACTTC
CASGGHEQYF
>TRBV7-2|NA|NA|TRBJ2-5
TGTGCCAGCAGCTCGAGGGGGGACATCCAAGAGACCCAGTACTTC
CASSSRGDIQETQYF
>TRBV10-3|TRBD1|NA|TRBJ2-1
TGTGCCGCCACCCGGGACAGCCCGACGGATGAGCAGTTCTTC
CAATRDSPTDEQFF
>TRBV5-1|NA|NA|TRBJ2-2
TGCGCCAGCAGCTTGTCCGCGAACACCGGGGAGCTGTTTTTT
CASSLSANTGELFF
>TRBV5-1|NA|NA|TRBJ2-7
TGCGCCAGCACTTCAGTGTCCTACGAGCAGTACTTC
CASTSVSYEQYF
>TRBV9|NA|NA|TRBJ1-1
TGTGCCAGCAGCCTGGACACGACCCTCAGAGGAGCTTTCTTT
CASSLDTTLRGAFF
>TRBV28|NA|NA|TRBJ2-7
TGTGCCAGCAGTTCCATTACTCCCTACGAGCAGTACTTC
CASSSITPYEQYF
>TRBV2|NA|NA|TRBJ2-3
TGTGCCAGCAGTCGAGGGTTCCCAGGCGCAGATACGCAGTATTTT
CASSRGFPGADTQYF
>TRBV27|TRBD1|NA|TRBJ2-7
TGTGCCAGCAGTTTAAAGGACAGGGGAGCCTACGAGCAGTACTTC
CASSLKDRGAYEQYF
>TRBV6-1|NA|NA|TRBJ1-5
TGTGCCAGCAGGGTAGGGCGCAATCAGCCCCAGCATTTT
CASRVGRNQPQHF
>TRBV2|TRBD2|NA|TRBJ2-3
TGTGCCAGCAGTCCTCCGGGACTAGCCTCTACAGATACGCAGTATTTT
CASSPPGLASTDTQYF
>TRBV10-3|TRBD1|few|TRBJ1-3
TGTGCCATCAGTAGACAGGGAAGGGGTCTCTCTGGAAACACCATATATTTT
CAISRQGRGLSGNTIYF
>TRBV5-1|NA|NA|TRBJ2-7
TGCGCCAGCAGCTTGAGAAGCCGTTTCGACGAGCAGTACTTC
CASSLRSRFDEQYF
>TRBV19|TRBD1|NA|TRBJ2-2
TGTGCCAGTAGTATATGGGGGACAGCGACGGGGAACACCGGGGAGCTGTTTTTT
CASSIWGTATGNTGELFF
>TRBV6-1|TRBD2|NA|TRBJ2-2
TGTGCCAGCAGTGAAGAACTAGCGGGCACCGGGGAGCTGTTTTTT
CASSEELAGTGELFF
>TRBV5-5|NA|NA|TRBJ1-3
TGTGCCAGCAGCCAGGGTGGAAACACCATATATTTT
CASSQGGNTIYF
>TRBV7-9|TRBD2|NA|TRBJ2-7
TGTGCCAGCAGCGAGGGACTAGCGGGGATCTACGAGCAGTACTTC
CASSEGLAGIYEQYF
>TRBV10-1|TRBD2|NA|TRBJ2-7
TGCGCCAGCAGTGAAACTAGCGGGGGCCGACGGTACTTC
CASSETSGGRRYF
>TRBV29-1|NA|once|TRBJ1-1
TGCAGCGTTGGGCACAGGGTGGACACTGAAGCTTTCTTT
CSVGHRVDTEAFF
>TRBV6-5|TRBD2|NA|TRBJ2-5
TGTGCCAGCAGTGACCGACGGGGGGGGACCCAGTACTTC
CASSDRRGGTQYF
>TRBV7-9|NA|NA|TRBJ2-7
TGTGCCAGCAGCTCGGGCGGGGACTCCTACGAGCAGTACTTC
CASSSGGDSYEQYF
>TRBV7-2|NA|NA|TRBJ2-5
TGTGCCAGCAGCTTAGTGGTTAGGGCAGGAGAAGAGACCCAGTACTTC
CASSLVVRAGEETQYF
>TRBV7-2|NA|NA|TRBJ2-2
TGTGCCAGCAGCTTAAGTATGGGCAGCCCGAACACCGGGGAGCTGTTTTTT
CASSLSMGSPNTGELFF
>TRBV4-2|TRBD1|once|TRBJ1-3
TGTGCCAGCAGCCAAGAGGAGGGGGCTGGTGGAAACACCATATATTTT
CASSQEEGAGGNTIYF
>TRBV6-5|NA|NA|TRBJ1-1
TGTGCCAGCAGCATCGGGACACGCGAAGCTTTCTTT
CASSIGTREAFF
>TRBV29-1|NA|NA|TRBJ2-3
TGCAGCGCCACGAACGGTCCTACGGGACTTAGCACAGATACGCAGTATTTT
CSATNGPTGLSTDTQYF
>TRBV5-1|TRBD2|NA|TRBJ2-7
TGCGCCAGCAGCTTGACTCCGGGACTAGGGGCCTCCGAGCAGTACTTC
CASSLTPGLGASEQYF
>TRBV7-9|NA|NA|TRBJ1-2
TGTGCCAGCAGCTTACAAAGCTTCGGCCCTGACTATGGCTACACCTTC
CASSLQSFGPDYGYTF
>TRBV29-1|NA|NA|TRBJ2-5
TGCAGCGTTGAAGAATGGCTGCAAGAGACCCAGTACTTC
CSVEEWLQETQYF
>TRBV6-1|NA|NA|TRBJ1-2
TGTGCCAGCAGTGAATGGAGGGACGCTAACTATGGCTACACCTTC
CASSEWRDANYGYTF
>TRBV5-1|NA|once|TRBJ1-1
TGCGCCAGCAGCTTGGTTCCGGCTGAAGCTTTCTTT
CASSLVPAEAFF
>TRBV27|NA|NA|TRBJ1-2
TGTGCCAGCAGCGCACACCCACAGGGTAGCTACACCTTC
CASSAHPQGSYTF
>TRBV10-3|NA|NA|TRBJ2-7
TGTGCCATCAGGGATACAGGGAGGCACGAGCAGTACTTC
CAIRDTGRHEQYF
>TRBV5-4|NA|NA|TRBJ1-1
TGTGCCAGCAGCCCTGGCGGGGTAGAGAACACTGAAGCTTTCTTT
CASSPGGVENTEAFF
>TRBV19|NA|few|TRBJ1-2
TGTGCCAGTAGTAGGTCGATGGGCGGCTACACCTTC
CASSRSMGGYTF
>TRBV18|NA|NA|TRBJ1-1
TGTGCCAGCTCACCACAGTCAGTAGCTTTCTTT
CASSPQSVAFF
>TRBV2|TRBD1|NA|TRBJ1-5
TGTGCCAGCAGTGATGCGGGACAGGGGTTCAATCAGCCCCAGCATTTT
CASSDAGQGFNQPQHF
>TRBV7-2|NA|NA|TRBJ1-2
TGTGCCAGCAGCTTATCTGCAGGGCCAGCCTATGGCTACACCTTC
CASSLSAGPAYGYTF
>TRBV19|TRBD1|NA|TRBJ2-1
TGTGCCAGTAGTCCTGGACAGGGGGCAGGTAATGAGCAGTTCTTC
CASSPGQGAGNEQFF
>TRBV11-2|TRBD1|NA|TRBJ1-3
TGTGCCAGCAGGTACAACAGGGGTTACGGAAACACCATATATTTT
CASRYNRGYGNTIYF
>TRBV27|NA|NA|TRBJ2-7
TGTGCCAGCAGTTTACGCGCGTACTACGAGCAGTACTTC
CASSLRAYYEQYF
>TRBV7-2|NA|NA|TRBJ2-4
TGTGCCAGCAGCTTAGCGAACATTCAGTACTTC
CASSLANIQYF
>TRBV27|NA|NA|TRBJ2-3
TGTGCCAGCAGTTTATGGGGGCGCGGGACAGATACGCAGTATTTT
CASSLWGRGTDTQYF
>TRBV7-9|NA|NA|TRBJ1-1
TGTGCCAGCGCAGACACTGAAGCTTTCTTT
CASADTEAFF
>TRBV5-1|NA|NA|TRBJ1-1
TGCGCCAGCAGCTTGGACCAGCCTTCGGGGGAAGCTTTCTTT
CASSLDQPSGEAFF
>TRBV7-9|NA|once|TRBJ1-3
TGTGCCAGCAGCTCGTCCGCCCGGGGAGGTGGAAACACCATATATTTT
CASSSSARGGGNTIYF
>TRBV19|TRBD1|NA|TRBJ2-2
TGTGCCACTCTGCCACAGGCAGGGGGTTACACCGGGGAGCTGTTTTTT
CATLPQAGGYTGELFF
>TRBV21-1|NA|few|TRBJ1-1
TGTGCCAGCAGCGGGACGGACCGAAGGGCTGAAGCTTTCTTT
CASSGTDRRAEAFF
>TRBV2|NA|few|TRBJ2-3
TGTGCCAGCGTCGGGGGCCTAAACACAGATACGCAGTATTTT
CASVGGLNTDTQYF
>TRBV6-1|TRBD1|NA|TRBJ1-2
TGTGCCAGCAGTAAGGGACAGGGGGCGTTGAGCTACACCTTC
CASSKGQGALSYTF
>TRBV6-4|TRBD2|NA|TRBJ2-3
TGTGCCAGCAGTGACTCGGCGGGAGGAACCACAGATACGCAGTATTTT
CASSDSAGGTTDTQYF
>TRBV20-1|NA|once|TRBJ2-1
TGCAGTGCTAACGATGAGCAGTTCTTC
CSANDEQFF
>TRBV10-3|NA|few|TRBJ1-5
TGTGCCATCAGTGAGTCTAGGGAGGGACAGCCCCAGCATTTT
CAISESREGQPQHF
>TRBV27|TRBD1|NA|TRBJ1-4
TGTGCCAGCAGCCCGGGACAGGGGATGTTAAGTGAAAAACTGTTTTTT
CASSPGQGMLSEKLFF